This T cell receptor (beta chain) appears in the sequencing data of a study of blood T cell repertoires in COVID-19. Study at large: From the United States, Italy and Spain came samples of acute and convalescent COVID-19.

The CDR3 has 19 residues. The germline CDR1 and CDR2 sequences are SGHDN and FVKESK. Trimming took 0 bases from V and 0 from J; bases not matched to a gene: 10. Only in-frame clones appear in the TCRdb table, and some are missing; sequencing was by immunoSEQ multiplex PCR. The sample lists under 300,000 clones, roughly 87% occurring once. The V call is TRBV14, the J call TRBJ2-3; 9 bases are shared with TRBD2. The sample was peripheral blood. The sequence derives from a human donor in a cohort sampled during active COVID-19. CDR3 sequence (DNA): TGTGCCAGCAGCCAAGAGGACGCTAGCGGGGCGTCTAGCACAGATACGCAGTATTTT. It specifies CASSQEDASGASSTDTQYF.